These T cell receptor beta chains were read from a single sample in a study of human CD8 memory T cell subsets. TCRdb reworked the 5' RACE reads into one entry per CDR3 protein, no DNA. This sample's clone table lists more than 7,500 distinct CDR3 sequences. Sample: CD8+ T cells from PBMCs. The receptors derive from a human donor in good health. Both conserved end residues are part of each CDR3. The size entry is marked missing in some rows and otherwise reads once, few, many or a size class.

TRBV15	TRBJ2-2	.	CATSRGEVNTGELFF
TRBV28	TRBJ2-1	.	CASAAIRLHNEQFF
TRBV6-4	TRBJ2-3	large	CASSDSDSTDTQYF
TRBV7-2	TRBJ2-1	.	CASKTSGRYNEQFF
TRBV20-1	TRBJ2-7	.	CSASSSGSLLEQYF
TRBV6-2/TRBV6-3	TRBJ2-7	.	CASSDPLLLAGGSSYEQYF
TRBV7-9	TRBJ2-7	.	CASSLALMDEQYF
TRBV3-1	TRBJ2-1	.	CASSQHSGTQVHNEQFF
TRBV20-1	TRBJ2-1	.	CSARDLGSSYNEQFF
TRBV7-9	TRBJ2-7	medium-sized	CASSRRQGTVRRDEQYF
TRBV7-8	TRBJ2-2	medium-sized	CASRKGTGSTGELFF
TRBV2	TRBJ2-3	.	CASSEPSAGDRTDTQYF
TRBV20-1	TRBJ1-4	.	CSARDSQGAEYVSEKLFF
TRBV11-2	TRBJ2-3	.	CASSLDHRVVRTDTQYF
TRBV28	TRBJ2-4	.	CASSSLVGGLAKNIQYF
TRBV13	TRBJ2-5	.	CASSTRTGEYQETQYF
TRBV7-2	TRBJ2-7	.	CASSFSYEQYF
TRBV7-9	TRBJ1-2	.	CASSSHWKGGNYGYTF
TRBV19	TRBJ1-1	.	CASSIETYNTEAFF
TRBV19	TRBJ2-1	.	CASSLTSGYNEQFF
TRBV6-5	TRBJ1-2	.	CASSNRDRGLYGYTF
TRBV25-1	TRBJ2-7	large	CASSEVGDREQYF
TRBV6-2/TRBV6-3	TRBJ2-1	.	CASSYPEETLAGNYNEQFF
TRBV14	TRBJ2-7	.	CASSRTRLAGVNSYEQYF
TRBV6-4	TRBJ2-2	.	CASSDEGANTGELFF
TRBV5-5	TRBJ2-1	.	CASSPHGTDNEQFF
TRBV7-2	TRBJ1-1	.	CASSATRLAGAFF
TRBV12-3/TRBV12-4	TRBJ2-3	.	CASTQTGLTDTQYF
TRBV20-1	TRBJ2-1	.	CSASHISGGYNEQFF
TRBV7-2	TRBJ2-5	.	CASSFPQGPETQYF
TRBV5-6	TRBJ2-3	.	CASSLVPLAGPTDTQYF
TRBV28	TRBJ2-7	.	CASSWQALTYEQYF
TRBV19	TRBJ1-1	.	CASTPGQGRTEAFF
TRBV7-9	TRBJ2-2	.	CASSLRSGDAGELFF
TRBV11-2	TRBJ2-2	.	CASSLVLQLNTGELFF
TRBV7-3	TRBJ2-7	.	CASSLIREGEQYF
TRBV28	TRBJ2-7	.	CASSTPGRNSYEQYF
TRBV20-1	TRBJ2-5	.	CSASRVRPRAGETQYF
TRBV30	TRBJ2-1	.	CAWSRTSGMWNEQFF
TRBV9	TRBJ2-3	.	CASSASFDTQYF
TRBV9	TRBJ2-1	.	CASSSLTGGKSSYNEQFF
TRBV20-1	TRBJ2-4	.	CSARPLAGVAKNIQYF
TRBV19	TRBJ2-2	medium-sized	CASTPQAGGLAGELFF
TRBV9	TRBJ1-1	.	CASSTGARSMNTEAFF
TRBV4-2	TRBJ2-1	.	CASSQETGALYNEQFF
TRBV7-3	TRBJ2-2	medium-sized	CASSPETGELFF
TRBV9	TRBJ2-7	.	CASSAGGRGQTYEQYF
TRBV12-3/TRBV12-4	TRBJ1-1	.	CASRGWTGLKNTEAFF
TRBV7-9	TRBJ2-7	.	CASSLMGEEQYF
TRBV10-2	TRBJ2-7	.	CASSESIGPGEQYF